The rows below give T cell receptor beta chains drawn from one sample of a study of T cell responses to AZD1222 COVID-19 vaccine. Clones were sequenced by immunoSEQ multiplex PCR, and TCRdb holds only the in-frame ones, with some missing. The data show 65,000 to 90,000 clones, with roughly nine tenths seen just once and 6.5% to 7.5% held by the top ten. The sequenced sample was peripheral blood, obtained on day 0 of AZD1222 vaccination. The receptor source for this set is an adult in good health. Each CDR3 is given with its conserved first and last residue. D genes are given only for firm matches. Clone size appears in some rows only: once, few, many, or a class for an expanded clone.

.,.,TRBV5-5,TRBJ2-1,TGTGCCAGCAGCTTGGAGGCAGGACGGGATGAGCAGTTCTTC,CASSLEAGRDEQFF
.,.,TRBV6-5,TRBJ2-2,TGTGCCAGCAGTTATGGGATTTCCGGGGAGCTGTTTTTT,CASSYGISGELFF
TRBD1,.,TRBV23-1,TRBJ1-1,TGCGCCAGCAGTCATTCCCCCGTGACAGGGGGCGAAGGGGGGAACACTGAAGCTTTCTTT,CASSHSPVTGGEGGNTEAFF
.,.,TRBV2,TRBJ1-5,TGTGCCAGCAGTGACGGGTACCAGCCCCAGCATTTT,CASSDGYQPQHF
.,few,TRBV7-3,TRBJ2-1,TGTGCCAGCAGTCGGGGGACAGCCCGGGATGAGCAGTTCTTC,CASSRGTARDEQFF
.,.,TRBV5-4,TRBJ2-2,TGTGCCAGCAGCGGCACAGGGTCGAACACCGGGGAGCTGTTTTTT,CASSGTGSNTGELFF
.,.,TRBV6-6,TRBJ1-1,TGTGCCAGCAGTTACGAGAGGGACCTGAACACTGAAGCTTTCTTT,CASSYERDLNTEAFF
.,.,TRBV5-1,TRBJ2-3,TGCGCCAGCAGCCCCACCCTTGGGGATACGCAGTATTTT,CASSPTLGDTQYF
TRBD1,.,TRBV2,TRBJ1-2,TGTGCCAGCAGTCCGACAGGGGATGGCTACACCTTC,CASSPTGDGYTF
TRBD1,once,TRBV11-2,TRBJ2-7,TGTGCCAGCAGCTTATGCGACAGGGTATGCGAGCAGTACTTC,CASSLCDRVCEQYF
TRBD1,.,TRBV2,TRBJ2-3,TGTGCCAGCAATAAGGGACAGGGGGTTATATCAGATACGCAGTATTTT,CASNKGQGVISDTQYF
.,.,TRBV30,TRBJ1-3,TGTGCCTGGAGTAGGCAGGGCTCTGGAAACACCATATATTTT,CAWSRQGSGNTIYF
.,.,TRBV7-8,TRBJ1-3,TGTGCCAGCAGCTTGGGTCGTCCTAGCTCTGGAAACACCATATATTTT,CASSLGRPSSGNTIYF
TRBD2,.,TRBV2,TRBJ2-1,TGTGCCAGCAGTTTCTCACCCGGGGGGGGCATCTACAATGAGCAGTTCTTC,CASSFSPGGGIYNEQFF
.,.,TRBV24-1,TRBJ2-2,TGTGCCACCAAACGTGCAGGTGACGGGGAGCTGTTTTTT,CATKRAGDGELFF
.,.,TRBV3-1/TRBV3-2,TRBJ1-5,TGTGCCAGCAGCCAAGATCTGAGGGACCGGCCCCAGCATTTT,CASSQDLRDRPQHF
.,.,TRBV7-2,TRBJ1-6,TGTGCCAGCAGCTCGGGAGGGTATAATTCACCCCTCCACTTT,CASSSGGYNSPLHF
.,.,TRBV5-1,TRBJ1-1,TGCGCCAGCAGCCCACAGGGATTGAACACTGAAGCTTTCTTT,CASSPQGLNTEAFF
TRBD1,.,TRBV28,TRBJ2-5,TGTGCCAGCAGCTCCTACGGACAGGGGGCCATGGAGACCCAGTACTTC,CASSSYGQGAMETQYF
TRBD1,.,TRBV19,TRBJ1-4,TGTGCCAGTAGTAGGGGACAGGGAGGCGAAAAACTGTTTTTT,CASSRGQGGEKLFF
.,.,TRBV30,TRBJ1-5,TGTGCCTGGAGTGTACCGGGGAATAATCAGCCCCAGCATTTT,CAWSVPGNNQPQHF
TRBD1,.,TRBV19,TRBJ2-5,TGTGCCAGTTCCGAACAGGGGGCACAGACCCAGTACTTC,CASSEQGAQTQYF
.,.,TRBV6-5,TRBJ1-5,TGTGCCAGCAGGACAGAGCGCGGTCAGCCCCAGCATTTT,CASRTERGQPQHF
TRBD1,.,TRBV6-5,TRBJ1-2,TGTGCCAGCAGACAGGGGCTCCTCGGCTACACCTTC,CASRQGLLGYTF
.,.,TRBV27,TRBJ2-7,TGTGCCAGCAGTTTATCCCGTGGGGAGCAGTACTTC,CASSLSRGEQYF
.,.,TRBV18,TRBJ1-1,TGTGCCAGCTCACCAGGGAACACTGAAGCTTTCTTT,CASSPGNTEAFF
.,.,TRBV27,TRBJ1-2,TGTGCCAGCAGCTTCCAGGGGATTAACTATGGCTACACCTTC,CASSFQGINYGYTF
.,.,TRBV28,TRBJ2-6,TGTGCCAGCAGTTTTCGGACAGGGAGGGCTTGGAGCTCTGGGGCCAACGTCCTGACTTTC,CASSFRTGRAWSSGANVLTF
TRBD2,.,TRBV10-3,TRBJ2-2,TGTGCCATCAGTGAGTCCGAGCGGGGCTTGACCGGGGAGCTGTTTTTT,CAISESERGLTGELFF
TRBD1,.,TRBV28,TRBJ1-6,TGTGCCAGCAGTTTGCGACAGGGTAATTCACCCCTCCACTTT,CASSLRQGNSPLHF
.,.,TRBV7-2,TRBJ2-2,TGTGCCAGCAGCTTTAGCCAGAACACCGGGGAGCTGTTTTTT,CASSFSQNTGELFF
.,.,TRBV19,TRBJ1-4,TGTGCCAGTAGCCCCGGCGGGAATGAAAAACTGTTTTTT,CASSPGGNEKLFF
.,.,TRBV20-1,TRBJ1-1,TGCAGGGGGGGCAGTAACACTGAAGCTTTCTTT,CRGGSNTEAFF
.,.,TRBV10-3,TRBJ1-1,TGTGCCATCAGTGAGCCTACCCGGGACCGTGACGCTTTCTTT,CAISEPTRDRDAFF
.,.,TRBV5-1,TRBJ2-7,TGCGCCAGCAGCTTGGTGTCAGGGACCCGCTACGAGCAGTACTTC,CASSLVSGTRYEQYF
TRBD1,.,TRBV12-5,TRBJ2-6,TGTGCTAGTGGTTCCGGGACAGGGCCCTCTGGGGCCAACGTCCTGACTTTC,CASGSGTGPSGANVLTF
TRBD1,.,TRBV28,TRBJ1-6,TGTGCCAGCATCCTTTCCAGAGGACAGGGGGCGGGGGCCAGTTCACCCCTCCACTTT,CASILSRGQGAGASSPLHF
.,.,TRBV20-1,TRBJ1-1,TGCAGTGCTAGAGATTGGAATGAAGCTTTCTTT,CSARDWNEAFF
.,few,TRBV18,TRBJ2-7,TGTGCCAGCTCACCAGACAGCTCCTACGAGCAGTACTTC,CASSPDSSYEQYF
.,.,TRBV28,TRBJ1-2,TGTGCCAGCAGTTTGCGGGGTAACTATGGCTACACCTTC,CASSLRGNYGYTF
TRBD1,.,TRBV30,TRBJ1-5,TGTGCCTGGAGTCGGGACAGGGGATCGGGACAGCCCCAGCATTTT,CAWSRDRGSGQPQHF
TRBD1,.,TRBV7-2,TRBJ2-1,TGTGCCAGCAGCTTAAATTTGGGAGGGACAGGGAGGAATGAGCAGTTCTTC,CASSLNLGGTGRNEQFF
TRBD1,.,TRBV28,TRBJ2-7,TGTGCCAGCAGCATCCTCCGGGACAGGGTCTGTGAGCAGTACTTC,CASSILRDRVCEQYF
.,.,TRBV7-2,TRBJ2-1,TGTGCCAGCGCGACGGTGGGGGGCAACAATGAGCAGTTCTTC,CASATVGGNNEQFF
TRBD2,.,TRBV30,TRBJ2-5,TGTGCCTGGAGTAAGGAGTCTAGGACTAGCGGGGGGACCCAGTACTTC,CAWSKESRTSGGTQYF